This T cell receptor (beta chain) appears in the sequencing data of a study of T cells in severe cutaneous drug reactions. Study summary: Patients came from Taiwan, Thailand and a European registry, 2011 to 2018.

TCR subtype-specific primers in iRepertoire multiplex PCR prepared libraries for bulk and single-cell sequencing. TCRdb reprocessed the multiplex PCR reads and stores each CDR3 protein as one record, lacking DNA. There are some 7,600 distinct CDR3 sequences in the sample, with 26% held by the top ten. CDR1 LGHDT and CDR2 YNNKEL come from the germline V gene (reference sequence). The CDR3 has 12 residues. Findings and caveats of the study: All seven CBZ-SJS/TEN blister samples shared a public TCRbeta CDR3 at mean around 14%. Blister cells averaged around 30% and PBMC 4.5% to 6.5% TRBV12-4 in carbamazepine-induced Stevens-Johnson syndrome or toxic epidermal necrolysis patients.

The donors had carbamazepine-induced Stevens-Johnson syndrome or toxic epidermal necrolysis. Comment on this clonotype: Its specificity is not known.

The gene calls are TRBV3-1 and TRBJ2-7. The sequenced material came from cells from a skin blister. The receptor comes from a human donor with a severe cutaneous adverse drug reaction. CDR3 protein: CASSPGFREQYF.